Below are 8 T cell receptor beta chains sequenced from a single sample in a study of blood T cell repertoires in COVID-19. The method was immunoSEQ multiplex PCR; TCRdb's version includes in-frame clones alone and lacks a portion of them. This sample has 20,000 to 30,000 clones, with roughly four fifths found just once. Sequencing was carried out using peripheral blood. The receptor set was obtained from a woman aged 70 to 79 with COVID-19, enrolled during active disease.

The CDR3 region is CASSQTTQNSGNTIYF. The CDR3 nucleotides read TGTGCCAGCAGCCAAACAACCCAGAACTCTGGAAACACCATATATTTT. The rearrangement joins TRBV4-2 to TRBJ1-3; D remains ambiguous. The CDR3 loop spans 16 amino acids. From germline, CDR1 is LGHNA and CDR2 YNFKEQ. V lost 2 bases and J 0 bases, leaving 11 bases between the germline ends.

The V and J genes are TRBV11-3 and TRBJ2-3, with 7 bases aligning to TRBD2. The V segment lost 4 bases and the J segment 1 base; nucleotides outside the gene matches: 8. CDR3 length: 16 residues. Looked up from germline, CDR1 is SGHNT and CDR2 is YENEEA. CDR3 coding DNA: TGTGCCAGCAGCTCCGAAGCGGGATCACGCACAGATACGCAGTATTTT. It yields the protein CASSSEAGSRTDTQYF.

The table lists this clone with a few counts. This chain connects TRBV12-3 or TRBV12-4 to TRBJ1-5; unclear D gene. V lost 3 bases to trimming and J lost 2 bases, with 5 bases between them. The CDR3 covers 13 residues. The CDR3 is CASSFTGNQPQHF. For the CDR3, the DNA is TGTGCCAGCAGTTTCACAGGCAATCAGCCCCAGCATTTT.

This clone was detected only a few times. This chain links TRBV5-1 with TRBJ1-3, with TRBD1 as a possible D gene (6 bases). Deletions cut 2 bases from V and 2 bases from J, with 8 bases between. From germline, CDR1 is SGHRS and CDR2 YFSETQ. The CDR3 contains 14 residues. CDR3 nucleotide sequence: TGCGCCAGCAGCTTCAGGGGTGCTGGAAACACCATATATTTT. Its protein is CASSFRGAGNTIYF.

The rearrangement joins TRBV14 to TRBJ2-1; TRBD2 might be the D (5 bases). The ends were cut back, 1 base at V and 6 bases at J, with 13 bases in the middle. CDR3 length: 15 amino acids. The germline CDR1 and CDR2 sequences are SGHDN and FVKESK. Here the CDR3 reads CASSQAGNLRNEQFF. CDR3 nucleotide sequence: TGTGCCAGCAGCCAAGCCGGGAACCTACGCAATGAGCAGTTCTTC.

In DNA form, the CDR3 reads TGTGCCAGCAGTGGAGAAACAGGGCCCAGGAACACTGAAGCTTTCTTT. Translating gives CASSGETGPRNTEAFF. V and J are TRBV6-1 and TRBJ1-1, with D possibly matching TRBD1 (6 bases). The V gene lost 4 bases and the J gene lost 1 base, with 16 bases spanning the gap. In germline, CDR1 is MNHNS, CDR2 SASEGT. The CDR3 has 16 amino acids.

The chain joins TRBV5-4 to TRBJ2-6; D may be TRBD2 (5 bases). The V end was cut by 4 bases, the J end by 0 bases, with 14 bases between. This CDR3 comprises 17 residues. CDR1 SGHNT and CDR2 YYREEE come from the germline V gene (reference sequence). The CDR3 nucleotides are TGTGCCAGCAGCCAAATGTCGGGGAACTCTGGGGCCAACGTCCTGACTTTC. It codes for CASSQMSGNSGANVLTF.

The chain links TRBV6-2 or TRBV6-3 to TRBJ1-5; TRBD1 agrees at 12 bases. The CDR3 totals 17 residues. In germline, CDR1 is MNHEY, CDR2 SVGEGT. Trimming took 4 bases from V and 3 from J; bases not matched to a gene: 7. CDR3 loop: CASSSGTGGGNNQPQHF. The DNA of the CDR3 is TGTGCCAGCAGTTCCGGGACAGGGGGCGGAAACAATCAGCCCCAGCATTTT.